The 25 T cell receptor beta chains below were found in one sample sequenced in a study of T-cell reconstitution after alpha-beta-depleted transplantation in children. Preparing the TCRbeta library involved the use of unique molecular identifiers. TCRdb processed the PCR reads anew with MiXCR; each CDR3 protein has one entry. Here the sample spans 600,000 to 700,000 distinct CDR3 sequences, 16% being singletons. The specimen was PBMCs from the stem cell graft donor, collected from the stem cell graft. Receptor source: a human donor who donated a stem cell graft to a child with acute myeloid leukemia.

The chain carries TRBV20-1 and TRBJ2-7; 8 bases agree with TRBD2. Germline CDR1 reads DFQATT; CDR2 reads SNEGSKA (reference sequence). The junction had 10 bases not matched to a gene; V was cut back by 6 bases and J by 3 bases. The CDR3 contains 14 residues. The CDR3 here is CSAPTSAGGYEQYF. CDR3 nucleotide sequence: TGCAGTGCCCCTACTAGCGCGGGGGGCTACGAGCAGTACTTC.

In its sample, this clonotype was seen many times. The chain uses TRBV20-1 and TRBJ1-3; unclear D gene. Trimming shortened V by 6 bases and J by 4 bases, and 13 bases separated the two germline ends. Germline V gene data show CDR1 as DFQATT and CDR2 as SNEGSKA (reference sequence). This CDR3 region has 13 residues. The CDR3 protein is CSAPAGGGNTIYF. CDR3 DNA: TGCAGTGCCCCCGCGGGAGGAGGAAACACCATATATTTT.

CDR3 DNA sequence: TGTGCCGCCAGTCACCCCAGGGTAAACTACAATGAGCAGTTCTTC. Translating it yields CAASHPRVNYNEQFF. The chain couples TRBV28 to TRBJ2-1; tentative D call: TRBD1 (5 bases). The CDR3 loop spans 15 amino acids. The germline CDR1 and CDR2 sequences are MDHEN and SYDVKM. Trimming removed 11 bases from V and 3 bases from J, with 20 bases in between.

This clonotype was observed many times. The chain is built from TRBV7-6 and TRBJ2-3; 7 nucleotides agree with TRBD2. From germline, CDR1 is SGHVS and CDR2 FNYEAQ. With V trimmed by 5 bases and J by 1 base, 3 bases remained unmatched. The CDR3 covers 14 residues. CDR3: CASSGGEGTDTQYF. CDR3 DNA: TGTGCCAGCAGCGGGGGGGAGGGCACAGATACGCAGTATTTT.

The table lists this clonotype with many counts. The CDR3, as DNA: TGTGCCAGCAGTTTCGGGGGCTCGGAGACCCAGTACTTC. This sequence encodes CASSFGGSETQYF. This sequence joins TRBV12-3 or TRBV12-4 and TRBJ2-5; the D gene could be TRBD1 or TRBD2 (6 bases each). With 3 bases removed from V and 5 bases from J, the gap between germline ends came to 10 bases. This CDR3 has 13 residues.

This clonotype occurred many times. The J gene is TRBJ2-7, the V gene TRBV20-1, with TRBD2 as a possible D gene (5 bases). The CDR3 is made up of 11 amino acids. The V end was cut by 3 bases, the J end by 9 bases, with 12 bases between. Germline assignment: CDR1 DFQATT and CDR2 SNEGSKA (reference sequence). The CDR3 protein is CSARTTSGQYF. CDR3 DNA: TGCAGTGCTAGGACTACCTCAGGGCAGTACTTC.

The chain recombines TRBV7-2 with TRBJ1-2; D might be TRBD1 (6 bases). The CDR3 extends over 15 amino acids. Germline V gene lookup returns CDR1 SGHTA and CDR2 FQGNSA. V lost 3 bases, J lost 0 bases, and 11 bases lay in between. This CDR3 is CASSFRTETNYGYTF. CDR3 in DNA: TGTGCCAGCAGCTTCCGGACAGAGACTAACTATGGCTACACCTTC.

This clonotype was counted many times. The chain joins TRBV5-1 to TRBJ1-4, with 10 positions matching TRBD1. Unmatched junction bases numbered 4, after V lost 4 bases and J lost 7 bases. Germline values: CDR1 SGHRS, CDR2 YFSETQ. The CDR3 has 14 residues. The CDR3 reads CASSRDRGREKLFF. DNA for the CDR3: TGCGCCAGCAGCAGGGACAGGGGACGTGAAAAACTGTTTTTT. The full variable domain, completed using reference TRBV5-1 and TRBJ1-4, is KAGVTQTPRYLIKTRGQQVTLSCSPISGHRSVSWYQQTPGQGLQFLFEYFSETQRNKGNFPGRFSGRQFSNSRSEMNVSTLELGDSALYLCASSRDRGREKLFFGSGTQLSVL.

This clonotype turned up a few times. The chain uses TRBV20-1 and TRBJ1-2, with D maybe TRBD1 (5 bases). The CDR3 loop spans 11 amino acids. The germline CDR1 and CDR2 sequences are DFQATT and SNEGSKA (reference sequence). The V end lost 4 bases, the J end lost 7 bases, and 10 bases lay between the germline ends. The CDR3 sequence: CSANLRGGYTF. CDR3 nucleotide sequence: TGCAGTGCTAACCTGAGGGGTGGCTACACCTTC.

This clonotype was counted only a few times. The rearrangement uses TRBV28 and TRBJ1-2; D remains unclear. Germline CDR1 MDHEN, CDR2 SYDVKM. This CDR3 is 13 amino acids long. V lost 4 bases and J lost 4, with 10 bases in between. The CDR3 sequence: CASSSGMPYGYTF. The CDR3 DNA follows: TGTGCCAGCAGTTCCGGGATGCCCTATGGCTACACCTTC.

This clonotype was picked up a small number of times. This chain uses TRBV15 with TRBJ2-5; D possibly corresponds to TRBD1 (6 bases). Trimming removed 0 bases from V and 2 bases from J, with 13 bases in between. The CDR3 sequence is 16 residues long. CDR1 LNHNV and CDR2 YYDKDF come from the germline V gene (reference sequence). CDR3 protein: CATSRDTGRIQETQYF. CDR3 coding DNA: TGTGCCACCAGCAGAGATACAGGGCGCATACAAGAGACCCAGTACTTC.

This chain joins TRBV7-2 and TRBJ1-4, with D possibly matching TRBD1 (6 bases). CDR3 size: 16 residues. V dropped 6 bases and J dropped 8 bases, with 22 bases sitting between them. The germline V gene encodes CDR1 SGHTA and CDR2 FQGNSA. The CDR3 sequence is CASRSTAGAREEKLFF. CDR3 coding DNA: TGTGCCAGCAGATCTACCGCAGGGGCGCGGGAGGAAAAACTGTTTTTT.

The chain is built from TRBV6-1 and TRBJ2-5, with no clear D. The V end lost 3 bases, the J end lost 1 base, and 6 bases lay between the germline ends. In germline, CDR1 is MNHNS, CDR2 SASEGT. This CDR3 region has 13 residues. CDR3: CASSELFQETQYF. Written as DNA, the CDR3 is TGTGCCAGCAGTGAGCTCTTCCAAGAGACCCAGTACTTC.

The J gene is TRBJ2-3, the V gene TRBV5-1; D uncertain. Germline V gene lookup returns CDR1 SGHRS and CDR2 YFSETQ. V lost 3 bases to trimming and J lost 2 bases, with 13 bases between them. CDR3 length: 15 amino acids. The CDR3 region is CASSSLDLYTDTQYF. The CDR3 nucleotides read TGCGCCAGCAGCTCTCTAGACCTCTACACAGATACGCAGTATTTT.

Ten or more counts support this clonotype. The rearrangement links TRBV29-1 to TRBJ1-2; 9 bases fit TRBD1. V dropped 7 bases and J dropped 5; count of bases not matched to a gene: 8. There are 13 residues in the CDR3. In germline, CDR1 is SQVTM, CDR2 ANQGSEA. DNA for the CDR3: TGCAGCGCCTTCCCGGGACAGGGATATGGCTACACCTTC. This gives the protein CSAFPGQGYGYTF.

V is TRBV20-1 and J is TRBJ1-5; the D is unclear. Germline values: CDR1 DFQATT, CDR2 SNEGSKA (reference sequence). V lost 3 bases and J 0 bases, leaving 15 bases between the germline ends. The CDR3 is made up of 16 amino acids. CDR3 region: CSARVFWPYSNQPQHF. CDR3 sequence (DNA): TGCAGTGCTAGGGTTTTTTGGCCTTATAGCAATCAGCCCCAGCATTTT.

This clonotype came up a few times. The chain links TRBV7-3 to TRBJ2-1; 7 nucleotides align to TRBD2. V trimming: 6 bases; J trimming: 5 bases; junction bases outside the gene matches: 10. The germline V gene has CDR1 SGHTA and CDR2 FQGTGA. There are 15 residues in the CDR3. Here the CDR3 reads CASRSREGSNNEQFF. The DNA of the CDR3 is TGTGCCAGCAGGTCAAGGGAGGGGTCTAACAATGAGCAGTTCTTC.

The chain is built from TRBV19 and TRBJ2-7, with 12 positions matching TRBD2. V gave up 6 bases and J gave up 3 bases; unmatched junction bases: 9. Germline V gives CDR1 LNHDA, CDR2 SQIVND (reference sequence). The CDR3 extends over 16 amino acids. This chain's CDR3 is CASSLGRTSGNYEQYF. DNA for the CDR3: TGTGCCAGTAGCCTCGGTAGGACTAGCGGGAACTACGAGCAGTACTTC.

The chain links TRBV19 to TRBJ1-6; D is ambiguous. In germline, CDR1 is LNHDA, CDR2 SQIVND (reference sequence). The CDR3 has 15 residues. V shed 5 bases and J shed 5 bases, with 13 bases lying between them. For the CDR3, the DNA is TGTGCCAGTAGTTCCGGACGGGTCGATAATTCACCCCTCCACTTT. Translation: CASSSGRVDNSPLHF.

CDR3 protein: CASSQEVGTGGPDTQYF. In DNA, the CDR3 is TGCGCCAGCAGCCAAGAAGTAGGGACAGGGGGCCCAGATACGCAGTATTTT. The V gene is TRBV4-1, the J gene TRBJ2-3; 12 bases fit TRBD1. The CDR3 spans 17 residues. The germline V gene has CDR1 MGHRA and CDR2 YSYEKL. With 0 bases clipped from V and 4 bases from J, the junction kept 5 bases outside the gene matches.

V usage is TRBV3-1 and J usage is TRBJ2-3; D is unclear. The germline CDR1 and CDR2 sequences are LGHDT and YNNKEL (reference sequence). The CDR3 has 15 residues. V gave up 2 bases and J gave up 0 bases, with 9 bases separating them. The CDR3: CASSQLRISTDTQYF. The DNA of the CDR3 is TGTGCCAGCAGCCAACTCAGGATAAGCACAGATACGCAGTATTTT.

The chain combines TRBV12-3 or TRBV12-4 with TRBJ1-6; D unclear. Trimming left V 4 bases short and J 0 bases short, with 13 bases between. The CDR3 loop spans 17 amino acids. In DNA, the CDR3 is TGTGCCAGCAGTTACTGGACGGGTAGCTCCTATAATTCACCCCTCCACTTT. Translated: CASSYWTGSSYNSPLHF.

This chain uses TRBV19 with TRBJ2-5, with D perhaps TRBD1 (6 bases). The CDR3 length is 14 residues. Per the germline V gene, CDR1 is LNHDA and CDR2 is SQIVND (reference sequence). Trimming cost V 5 bases and J 7 bases, with 17 bases left between them. The CDR3 DNA reads as TGTGCCAGTAGTCCTGGGACATCCCCACGGACCCAGTACTTC. It yields the protein CASSPGTSPRTQYF.

The chain links TRBV4-3 to TRBJ2-3; D not certain. Germline V gives CDR1 LGHNA, CDR2 YSLEER. The CDR3 has 15 residues. V lost 0 bases and J lost 6, with 13 bases in between. CDR3 DNA sequence: TGCGCCAGCAGCCAAGATTTAGGCCCTTTGGATACGCAGTATTTT. Its protein product is CASSQDLGPLDTQYF.

This clonotype was observed once. The rearrangement uses TRBV2 and TRBJ2-5; the match to TRBD2 covers 8 bases. J was trimmed by 5 bases and V by 4 bases; bases with no gene match: 6. Germline V gene sequence: CDR1 SNHLY, CDR2 FYNNEI. The length of the CDR3 is 14 residues. This CDR3 reads CASSVPGGDETQYF. CDR3 DNA: TGTGCCAGCAGTGTCCCCGGGGGGGACGAGACCCAGTACTTC.